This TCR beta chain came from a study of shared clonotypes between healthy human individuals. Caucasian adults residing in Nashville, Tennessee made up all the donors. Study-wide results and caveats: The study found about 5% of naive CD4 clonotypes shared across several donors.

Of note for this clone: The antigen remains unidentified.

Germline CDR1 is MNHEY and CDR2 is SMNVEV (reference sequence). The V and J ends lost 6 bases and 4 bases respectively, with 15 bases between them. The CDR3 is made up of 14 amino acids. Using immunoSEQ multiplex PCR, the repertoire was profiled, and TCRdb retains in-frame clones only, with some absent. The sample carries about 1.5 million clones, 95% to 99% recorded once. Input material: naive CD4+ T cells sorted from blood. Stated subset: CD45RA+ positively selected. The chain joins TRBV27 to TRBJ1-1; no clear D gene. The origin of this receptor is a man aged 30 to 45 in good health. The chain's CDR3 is CASRVLMRGTEAFF. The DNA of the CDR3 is TGTGCCAGCAGAGTTCTGATGCGGGGCACTGAAGCTTTCTTT.